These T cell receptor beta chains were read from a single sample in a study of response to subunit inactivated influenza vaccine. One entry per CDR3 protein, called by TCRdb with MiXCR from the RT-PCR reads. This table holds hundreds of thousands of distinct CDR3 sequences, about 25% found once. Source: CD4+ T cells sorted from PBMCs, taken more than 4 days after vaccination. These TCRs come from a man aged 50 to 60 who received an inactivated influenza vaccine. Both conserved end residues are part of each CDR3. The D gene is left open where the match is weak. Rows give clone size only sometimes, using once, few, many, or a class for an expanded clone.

TGTGCCAGCTCACCAGCTATCGAGCAGTACTTC | CASSPAIEQYF | TRBV18 | NA | few | TRBJ2-7
TGTGCCAGCAGCCAAGGGGTCCAGGGAGAGCAGTACTTC | CASSQGVQGEQYF | TRBV3-1 | NA | few | TRBJ2-7
TGTGCCAGCAGCTCAAGGACAGGGGGCTTCTCCTACAATGAGCAGTTCTTC | CASSSRTGGFSYNEQFF | TRBV11-2 | TRBD1 | few | TRBJ2-1
TGCAGTGGATCGGGAACTTATGGCTACACCTTC | CSGSGTYGYTF | TRBV20-1 | NA | NA | TRBJ1-2
TGCAGTGCTAGACAGGGGTCGGATCAGCCCCAGCATTTT | CSARQGSDQPQHF | TRBV20-1 | NA | few | TRBJ1-5
TGTGCCAGCGGCGGGGGACTAGTCTACGAGCAGTACTTC | CASGGGLVYEQYF | TRBV12-3/TRBV12-4 | TRBD2 | NA | TRBJ2-7
TGTGCCAGCAGCGACAGACAGGGCCGATCGGGACTAGCGGGCAACCCGAGCACAGATACGCAGTATTTT | CASSDRQGRSGLAGNPSTDTQYF | TRBV6-4 | TRBD2 | NA | TRBJ2-3
TGTGCCAGCAGCTTACCGATGTATACAGATACGCAGTATTTT | CASSLPMYTDTQYF | TRBV7-3 | NA | NA | TRBJ2-3
TGTGCCAGCAGTGAAGCCCGATCCGAGCAGTACTTC | CASSEARSEQYF | TRBV6-1 | NA | few | TRBJ2-7
TGTGCCAGCAGTGACTGGACAGGGGACGGCTACACCTTC | CASSDWTGDGYTF | TRBV25-1 | TRBD1 | few | TRBJ1-2
TGCAGTGCCCCCGACGGCTTCGGCGTCACAGATACGCAGTATTTT | CSAPDGFGVTDTQYF | TRBV20-1 | NA | NA | TRBJ2-3
TGTGCCAGCTCATCTGTCAGGGCCTCTGGAAACACCATATATTTT | CASSSVRASGNTIYF | TRBV18 | NA | NA | TRBJ1-3
TGTGCCAGCAGCGTAGGTCAGGGGACGGGCACCGGGGAGCTGTTTTTT | CASSVGQGTGTGELFF | TRBV9 | NA | NA | TRBJ2-2
TGTGCCAGCAGCAGGGAGGGTGTGGAGACCCAGTACTTC | CASSREGVETQYF | TRBV4-2 | TRBD2 | few | TRBJ2-5
TGTGCCAGCAGCTTAGGGTTGAGGCCAGTCCCCTTCAATGAGCAGTTCTTC | CASSLGLRPVPFNEQFF | TRBV7-2 | NA | few | TRBJ2-1
TGTGCCAGCAGCGGTCCAGGACCCGAGCAGTACTTC | CASSGPGPEQYF | TRBV7-2 | NA | few | TRBJ2-7
TGTGCCAGCAGCCGTAGCGGGAGGTCTTCCGGGGCCAACGTCCTGACTTTC | CASSRSGRSSGANVLTF | TRBV7-3 | TRBD2 | NA | TRBJ2-6
TGCGCCAGCAGATCTTTGGGGAACTATGGCTACACCTTC | CASRSLGNYGYTF | TRBV4-3 | NA | few | TRBJ1-2
TGCAGCGTCGCCTGGGGGGACCACGAGCAGTACTTC | CSVAWGDHEQYF | TRBV29-1 | NA | NA | TRBJ2-7
TGTGCCAGCAGCTTCCCTACAGGGGGTGAAGCTTTCTTT | CASSFPTGGEAFF | TRBV7-9 | TRBD1 | few | TRBJ1-1
TGCGCCAGCAGCTTGACGACAGGTGGAGTCACTGAAGCTTTCTTT | CASSLTTGGVTEAFF | TRBV5-1 | NA | once | TRBJ1-1
TGTGCCATCAGTGACCACAGGAACCCCACAGATACGCAGTATTTT | CAISDHRNPTDTQYF | TRBV10-3 | NA | NA | TRBJ2-3
TGTGCTAGTGGCCCTTCAGGCCATGAGCAGTTCTTC | CASGPSGHEQFF | TRBV12-5 | NA | few | TRBJ2-1
TGCGCCAGCAGCCTCAGCGGACAGTACGGCTACAATGAGCAGTTCTTC | CASSLSGQYGYNEQFF | TRBV5-1 | NA | few | TRBJ2-1
TGTGCCAGCAGCGCGCTAGCGGGGGTCACAGATACGCAGTATTTT | CASSALAGVTDTQYF | TRBV3-1 | TRBD2 | few | TRBJ2-3
TGTGCCAGCAGTGCAGGACAGGGGTTAGATACGCAGTATTTT | CASSAGQGLDTQYF | TRBV2 | TRBD1 | NA | TRBJ2-3
TGTGCCAGCACCCGGACAGGGGGTACGTACGAGCAGTACTTC | CASTRTGGTYEQYF | TRBV12-3/TRBV12-4 | TRBD1 | NA | TRBJ2-7
TGTGCCAGCAGCTCCACAGAGAACACCGGGGAGCTGTTTTTT | CASSSTENTGELFF | TRBV7-2 | NA | NA | TRBJ2-2
TGCAGTGCTTCTAGCGGGAGGGCCGGAAACATTCAGTACTTC | CSASSGRAGNIQYF | TRBV20-1 | TRBD2 | many | TRBJ2-4
TGTGCCAGTCGGGCTAGCGGGGGGCGGAATGAGCAGTTCTTC | CASRASGGRNEQFF | TRBV6-1 | TRBD2 | NA | TRBJ2-1
TGTGCCAGCTCACCACCGAACAGGGGAGTACGTGGCTACACCTTC | CASSPPNRGVRGYTF | TRBV18 | TRBD1 | NA | TRBJ1-2
TGTGCCTGGAGTGTACGGGGGCGGGGGCCTAAGGCAGATACGCAGTATTTT | CAWSVRGRGPKADTQYF | TRBV30 | NA | once | TRBJ2-3
TGTGCCAGCAGCGTTGGACAGGGTGACTACGAGCAGTACTTC | CASSVGQGDYEQYF | TRBV9 | TRBD1 | NA | TRBJ2-7
TGTGCCACCAGGGGGTTCGGAGAGGAGAAGCAGTACTTC | CATRGFGEEKQYF | TRBV15 | NA | NA | TRBJ2-7
TGTGCCATTTTAAAGGGGGCGGTGGGCACAGATACGCAGTATTTT | CAILKGAVGTDTQYF | TRBV28 | TRBD1 | NA | TRBJ2-3
TGCGCCAGCAGCATCAAAGGACTAGCGGGAGGTTCAAGCTCCTACGAGCAGTACTTC | CASSIKGLAGGSSSYEQYF | TRBV5-1 | TRBD2 | few | TRBJ2-7
TGTGCCAGCAGCAAAAGGGACGGGAAAATTGAGGTCCTGACTTTC | CASSKRDGKIEVLTF | TRBV7-2 | NA | few | TRBJ2-6
TGTGCCAGCAGCTTAGCGGGCTGGGATGGAGCTTTCTTT | CASSLAGWDGAFF | TRBV7-8 | NA | few | TRBJ1-1
TGTGCCAGCAGCCAAGCGAGTGGGTCGAACGAGCAGTACTTC | CASSQASGSNEQYF | TRBV3-1 | NA | NA | TRBJ2-7
TGTGCCACCAGTGTCGGAGCCACAGATACGCAGTATTTT | CATSVGATDTQYF | TRBV24-1 | NA | NA | TRBJ2-3
TGTGCCAGCAGTTATTCGGATCGCTACGAGCAGTACTTC | CASSYSDRYEQYF | TRBV6-2/TRBV6-3 | NA | few | TRBJ2-7
TGTGCCAGCAGTGGGCAGGGGTACAATCAGCCCCAGCATTTT | CASSGQGYNQPQHF | TRBV2 | NA | few | TRBJ1-5
TGTGCCACCAGTGATGTCGTAGCTAGCACAGATACGCAGTATTTT | CATSDVVASTDTQYF | TRBV24-1 | NA | NA | TRBJ2-3
TGTGCCAGCAGCTCGACAGGGGGTATGAACGAGCAGTACTTC | CASSSTGGMNEQYF | TRBV7-9 | TRBD1 | NA | TRBJ2-7
TGCAGTGCTAGTTTAGGTCAGGGAGGCGCTTTAGGCACTGAAGCTTTCTTT | CSASLGQGGALGTEAFF | TRBV20-1 | NA | NA | TRBJ1-1
TGTGCCAGCAGTTATCAACAGGGCACCTACGAGCAGTACTTC | CASSYQQGTYEQYF | TRBV6-5 | NA | NA | TRBJ2-7
TGCGCCAGCAGCCAGAGCGGGGCACCGTACAATGAGCAGTTCTTC | CASSQSGAPYNEQFF | TRBV5-1 | TRBD2 | few | TRBJ2-1
TGCGCCAGCAGCTTGGCCCCTAGTACAGCTTGGTTGTTCTTC | CASSLAPSTAWLFF | TRBV5-1 | NA | few | TRBJ2-1
TGCGCCAGCAGCCAAGACGTCCAGGGGAACTATAATTCACCCCTCCACTTT | CASSQDVQGNYNSPLHF | TRBV4-3 | NA | NA | TRBJ1-6
TGCTGTGCTAGAGATCGGGTTTGGGGACAGACGAACACTGAAGCTTTCTTT | CCARDRVWGQTNTEAFF | TRBV20-1 | TRBD1 | NA | TRBJ1-1
TGTGCCAGCAGCGTAGGTGGGACTAGCGGGAGAAGGTACAATGAGCAGTTCTTC | CASSVGGTSGRRYNEQFF | TRBV9 | TRBD2 | NA | TRBJ2-1
TGTGCCAGCAGCCACTCGGGACAGGGCTACGAGCAGTACTTC | CASSHSGQGYEQYF | TRBV6-5 | TRBD1 | NA | TRBJ2-7
TGCGCCAGCAGCTCCGGGCTGGGGACCGGGGAGCTGTTTTTT | CASSSGLGTGELFF | TRBV5-1 | NA | NA | TRBJ2-2
TGTGCCAGCAGACAAACAGGGGGGGAAAATCAGCCCCAGCATTTT | CASRQTGGENQPQHF | TRBV12-3/TRBV12-4 | TRBD1 | NA | TRBJ1-5
TGTGCCAGCAGCTTAGTTCCAGCGGGGGCGTCCGGGGAGCTGTTTTTT | CASSLVPAGASGELFF | TRBV7-2 | TRBD2 | few | TRBJ2-2
TGCAGTGCTAACCCGGGACAAAGATACGAGCAGTACTTC | CSANPGQRYEQYF | TRBV20-1 | NA | NA | TRBJ2-7
TGCGCCAGCAGCCGCGCCGAGGAAGGGGGTTACACCGGGGAGCTGTTTTTT | CASSRAEEGGYTGELFF | TRBV5-1 | NA | NA | TRBJ2-2
TGTGCCAGCAGCTTTGTGGGGGGATACAATGAGCAGTTCTTC | CASSFVGGYNEQFF | TRBV5-6 | NA | NA | TRBJ2-1
TGTGCCTGGAGTGTTGGTGGGACGTCTGACGAGCAGTACTTC | CAWSVGGTSDEQYF | TRBV30 | NA | NA | TRBJ2-7
TGTGCCAGCACCGTAGGATGGTTCGACGAGCAGTACTTC | CASTVGWFDEQYF | TRBV5-6 | NA | once | TRBJ2-7